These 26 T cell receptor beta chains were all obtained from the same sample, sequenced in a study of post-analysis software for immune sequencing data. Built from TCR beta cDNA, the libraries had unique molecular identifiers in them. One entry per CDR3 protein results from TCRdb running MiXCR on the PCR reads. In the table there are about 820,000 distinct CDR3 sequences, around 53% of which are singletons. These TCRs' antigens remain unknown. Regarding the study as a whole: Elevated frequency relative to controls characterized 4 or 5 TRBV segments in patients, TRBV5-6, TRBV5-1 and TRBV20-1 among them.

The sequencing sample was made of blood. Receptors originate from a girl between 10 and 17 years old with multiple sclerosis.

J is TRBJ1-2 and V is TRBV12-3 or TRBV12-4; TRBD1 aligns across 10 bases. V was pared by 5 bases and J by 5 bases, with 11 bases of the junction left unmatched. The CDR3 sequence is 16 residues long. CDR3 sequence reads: CASSLERQGAGYGYTF. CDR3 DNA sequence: TGTGCCAGCAGTCTCGAACGACAGGGGGCTGGGTATGGCTACACCTTC.

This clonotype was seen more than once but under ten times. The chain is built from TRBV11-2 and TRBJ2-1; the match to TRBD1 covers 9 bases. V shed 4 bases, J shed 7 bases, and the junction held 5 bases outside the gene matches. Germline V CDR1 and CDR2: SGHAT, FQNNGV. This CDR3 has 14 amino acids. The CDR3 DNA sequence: TGTGCCAGCAGCTCTAGGACAGGGGTAAATGAGCAGTTCTTC. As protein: CASSSRTGVNEQFF.

CDR3 bases: TGTGCCAGCAGTCTCAGGGATAGCGAAAACATTCAGTACTTC. Amino acid sequence: CASSLRDSENIQYF. The rearrangement links TRBV12-3 or TRBV12-4 to TRBJ2-4; TRBD1 or TRBD2 may be the D gene (5 bases each). V lost 5 bases and J 5 bases, leaving 13 bases between the germline ends. CDR3 length: 14 residues.

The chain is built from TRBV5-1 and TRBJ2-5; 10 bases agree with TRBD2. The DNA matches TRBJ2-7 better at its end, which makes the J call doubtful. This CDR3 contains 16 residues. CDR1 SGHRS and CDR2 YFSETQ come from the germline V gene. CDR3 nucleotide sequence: TGCGCCAGCAGCTCTGGAACAGCGGGAGGGCTTTACGAGCAGTACTTC. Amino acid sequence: CASSSGTAGGLYEQYF.

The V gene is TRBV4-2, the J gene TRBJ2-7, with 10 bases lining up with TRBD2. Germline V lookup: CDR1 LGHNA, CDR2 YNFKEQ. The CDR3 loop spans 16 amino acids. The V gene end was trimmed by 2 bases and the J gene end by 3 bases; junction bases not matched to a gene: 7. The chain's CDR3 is CASSQTGTSAIYEQYF. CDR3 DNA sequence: TGTGCCAGCAGCCAAACCGGGACTAGCGCTATCTACGAGCAGTACTTC.

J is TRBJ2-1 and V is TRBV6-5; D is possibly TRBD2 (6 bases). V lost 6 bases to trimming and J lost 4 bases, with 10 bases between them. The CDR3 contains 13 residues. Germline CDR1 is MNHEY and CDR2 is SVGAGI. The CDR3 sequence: CASRRDQYNEQFF. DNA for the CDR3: TGTGCCAGCAGGCGGGACCAGTACAATGAGCAGTTCTTC.

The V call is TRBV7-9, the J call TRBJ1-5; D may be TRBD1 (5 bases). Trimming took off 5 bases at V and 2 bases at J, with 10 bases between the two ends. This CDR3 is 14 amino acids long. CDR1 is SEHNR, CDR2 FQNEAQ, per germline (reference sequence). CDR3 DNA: TGTGCCAGCAGCAAGACAGCGGGCAATCAGCCCCAGCATTTT. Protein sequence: CASSKTAGNQPQHF.

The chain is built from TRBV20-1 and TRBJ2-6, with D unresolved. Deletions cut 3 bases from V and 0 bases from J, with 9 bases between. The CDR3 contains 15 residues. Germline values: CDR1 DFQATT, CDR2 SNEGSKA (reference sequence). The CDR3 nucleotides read TGCAGTGCTAGTCCCCAGGTCTCTGGGGCCAACGTCCTGACTTTC. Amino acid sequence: CSASPQVSGANVLTF.

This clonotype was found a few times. CDR3 nucleotide sequence: TGTGCCAGCAGCGTAGGAGTAGCTGGGGCCAACGTCCTGACTTTC. It encodes CASSVGVAGANVLTF. The chain has TRBV9 and TRBJ2-6, with D uncertain. The V end was cut by 0 bases, the J end by 2 bases, with 6 bases between. The CDR3 loop spans 15 amino acids. CDR1 is SGDLS and CDR2 is YYNGEE in the germline V gene.

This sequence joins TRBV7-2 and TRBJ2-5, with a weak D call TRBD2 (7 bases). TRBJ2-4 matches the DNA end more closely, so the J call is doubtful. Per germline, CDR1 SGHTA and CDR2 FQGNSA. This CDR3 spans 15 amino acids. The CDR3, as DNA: TGTGCCAGCAGCACAAGGGGAGGGGGCAAAAACATTCAGTACTTC. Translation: CASSTRGGGKNIQYF.

CDR3 bases: TGTGCCAGCAGACGGACAGGGGGCAATCCGTCCTACGAGCAGTACTTC. Its translation is CASRRTGGNPSYEQYF. This chain joins TRBV2 and TRBJ2-7; 11 nucleotides agree with TRBD1. Germline trimming cut 6 bases from V and 1 base from J; bases unmatched to any gene: 8. CDR3 length: 16 residues. From germline, CDR1 is SNHLY and CDR2 FYNNEI. Using reference TRBV2 and TRBJ2-7 for the parts outside the CDR3, the full variable domain is EPEVTQTPSHQVTQMGQEVILRCVPISNHLYFYWYRQILGQKVEFLVSFYNNEISEKSEIFDDQFSVERPDGSNFTLKIRSTKLEDSAMYFCASRRTGGNPSYEQYFGPGTRLTVT.

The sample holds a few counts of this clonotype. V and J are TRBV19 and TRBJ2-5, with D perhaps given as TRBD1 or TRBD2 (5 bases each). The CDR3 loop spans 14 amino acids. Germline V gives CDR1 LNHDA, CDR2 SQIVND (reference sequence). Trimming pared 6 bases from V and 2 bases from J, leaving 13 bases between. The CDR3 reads CASSYGGPQETQYF. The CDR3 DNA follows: TGTGCCAGTAGCTATGGGGGACCTCAAGAGACCCAGTACTTC.

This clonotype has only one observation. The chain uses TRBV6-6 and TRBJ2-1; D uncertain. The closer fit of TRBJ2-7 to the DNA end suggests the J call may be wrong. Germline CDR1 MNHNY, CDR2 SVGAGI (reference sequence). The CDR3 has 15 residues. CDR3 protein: CASSSLGLIGYEQYF. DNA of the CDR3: TGTGCCAGCAGCTCCCTCGGGCTGATAGGCTACGAGCAGTACTTC.

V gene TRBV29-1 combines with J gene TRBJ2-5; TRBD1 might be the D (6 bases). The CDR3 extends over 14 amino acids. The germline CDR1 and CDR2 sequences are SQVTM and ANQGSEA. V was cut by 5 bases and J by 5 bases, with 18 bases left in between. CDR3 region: CSVPRGQRRETQYF. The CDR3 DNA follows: TGCAGCGTTCCGAGGGGACAACGACGGGAGACCCAGTACTTC.

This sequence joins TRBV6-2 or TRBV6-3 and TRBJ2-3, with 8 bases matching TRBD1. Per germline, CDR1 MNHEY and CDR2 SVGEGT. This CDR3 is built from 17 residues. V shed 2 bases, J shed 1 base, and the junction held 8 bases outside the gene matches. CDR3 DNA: TGTGCCAGCAGTTACAAGTGGACAGGGATTGGCACAGATACGCAGTATTTT. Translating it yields CASSYKWTGIGTDTQYF.

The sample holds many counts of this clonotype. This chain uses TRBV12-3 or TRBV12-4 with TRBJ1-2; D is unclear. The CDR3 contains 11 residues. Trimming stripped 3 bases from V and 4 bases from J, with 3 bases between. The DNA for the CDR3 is TGTGCCAGCAGTTTGGGCTATGGCTACACCTTC. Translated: CASSLGYGYTF.

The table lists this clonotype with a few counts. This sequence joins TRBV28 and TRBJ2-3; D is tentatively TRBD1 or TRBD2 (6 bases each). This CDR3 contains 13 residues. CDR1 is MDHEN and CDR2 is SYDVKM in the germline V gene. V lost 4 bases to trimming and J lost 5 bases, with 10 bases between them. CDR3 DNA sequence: TGTGCCAGCAGTTCAGGGGAGGAAGATACGCAGTATTTT. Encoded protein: CASSSGEEDTQYF.

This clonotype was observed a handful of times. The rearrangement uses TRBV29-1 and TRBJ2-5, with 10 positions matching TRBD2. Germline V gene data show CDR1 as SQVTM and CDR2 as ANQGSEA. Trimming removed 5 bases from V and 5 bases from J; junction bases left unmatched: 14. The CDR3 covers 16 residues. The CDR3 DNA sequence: TGCAGCGTTTATCCGGCTAGCGGGAGCCGGGGGGAGACCCAGTACTTC. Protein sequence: CSVYPASGSRGETQYF.

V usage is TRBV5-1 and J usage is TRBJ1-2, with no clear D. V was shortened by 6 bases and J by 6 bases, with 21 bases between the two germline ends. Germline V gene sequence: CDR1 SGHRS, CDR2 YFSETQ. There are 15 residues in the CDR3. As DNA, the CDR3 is TGCGCCAGCACCTTAAGCCGGGAAAGGGCCAATGGCTACACCTTC. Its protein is CASTLSRERANGYTF.

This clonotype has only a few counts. The CDR3 here is CASSQTGIYEQYF. The CDR3, as DNA: TGTGCCAGCAGTCAAACAGGGATCTACGAGCAGTACTTC. The chain has TRBV27 and TRBJ2-7; D is perhaps TRBD1 (6 bases). This CDR3 comprises 13 residues. The germline V gene has CDR1 MNHEY and CDR2 SMNVEV (reference sequence). V dropped 5 bases and J dropped 3 bases, with 11 bases sitting between them.

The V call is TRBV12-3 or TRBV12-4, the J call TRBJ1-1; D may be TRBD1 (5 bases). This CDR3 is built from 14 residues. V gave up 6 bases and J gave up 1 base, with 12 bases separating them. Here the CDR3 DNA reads TGTGCCAGCAGGCTACAGGTCAGGAACACTGAAGCTTTCTTT. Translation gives CASRLQVRNTEAFF.

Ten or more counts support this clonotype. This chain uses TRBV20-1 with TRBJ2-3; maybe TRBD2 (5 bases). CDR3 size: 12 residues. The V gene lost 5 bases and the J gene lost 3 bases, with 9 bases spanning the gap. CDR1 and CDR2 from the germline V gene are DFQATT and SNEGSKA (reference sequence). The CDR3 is CSASGGTDTQYF. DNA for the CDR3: TGCAGTGCTTCCGGAGGTACAGATACGCAGTATTTT.

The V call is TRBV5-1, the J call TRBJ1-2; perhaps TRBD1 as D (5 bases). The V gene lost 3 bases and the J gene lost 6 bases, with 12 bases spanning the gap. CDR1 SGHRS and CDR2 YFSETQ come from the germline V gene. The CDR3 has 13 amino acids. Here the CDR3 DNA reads TGCGCCAGCAGCTGGGGGACGGAGAATGGCTACACCTTC. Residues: CASSWGTENGYTF.

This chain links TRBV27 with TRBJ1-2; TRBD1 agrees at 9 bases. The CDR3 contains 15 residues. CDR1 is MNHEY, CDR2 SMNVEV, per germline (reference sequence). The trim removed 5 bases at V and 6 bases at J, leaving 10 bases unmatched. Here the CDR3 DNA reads TGTGCCAGCAGTATCACAGGGGGCGCCGGTAATGGCTACACCTTC. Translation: CASSITGGAGNGYTF.

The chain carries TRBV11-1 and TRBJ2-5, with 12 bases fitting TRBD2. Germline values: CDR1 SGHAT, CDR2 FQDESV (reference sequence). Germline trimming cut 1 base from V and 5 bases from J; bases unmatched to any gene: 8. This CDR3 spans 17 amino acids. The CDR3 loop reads CASSLEATSGSRETQYF. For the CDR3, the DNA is TGTGCCAGCAGCTTAGAAGCGACTAGCGGGAGCAGGGAGACCCAGTACTTC.

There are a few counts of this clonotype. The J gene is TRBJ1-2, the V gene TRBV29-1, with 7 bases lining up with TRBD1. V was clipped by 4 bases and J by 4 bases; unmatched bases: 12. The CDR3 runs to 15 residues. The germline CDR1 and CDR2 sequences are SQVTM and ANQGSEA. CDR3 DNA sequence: TGCAGCGTTGTGGACGGCCGACAGGGATTCTATGGCTACACCTTC. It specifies CSVVDGRQGFYGYTF.